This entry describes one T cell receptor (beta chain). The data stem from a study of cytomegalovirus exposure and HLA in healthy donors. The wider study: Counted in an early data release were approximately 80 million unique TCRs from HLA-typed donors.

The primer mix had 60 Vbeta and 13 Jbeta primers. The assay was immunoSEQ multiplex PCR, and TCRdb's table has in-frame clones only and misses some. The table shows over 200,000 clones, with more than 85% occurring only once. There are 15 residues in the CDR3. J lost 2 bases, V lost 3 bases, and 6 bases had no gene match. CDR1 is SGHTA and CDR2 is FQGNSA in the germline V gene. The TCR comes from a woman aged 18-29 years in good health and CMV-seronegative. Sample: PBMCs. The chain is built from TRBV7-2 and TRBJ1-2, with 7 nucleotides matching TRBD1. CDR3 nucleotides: TGTGCCAGCAGCTTCGACGACAGGGTCAACTATGGCTACACCTTC. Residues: CASSFDDRVNYGYTF.